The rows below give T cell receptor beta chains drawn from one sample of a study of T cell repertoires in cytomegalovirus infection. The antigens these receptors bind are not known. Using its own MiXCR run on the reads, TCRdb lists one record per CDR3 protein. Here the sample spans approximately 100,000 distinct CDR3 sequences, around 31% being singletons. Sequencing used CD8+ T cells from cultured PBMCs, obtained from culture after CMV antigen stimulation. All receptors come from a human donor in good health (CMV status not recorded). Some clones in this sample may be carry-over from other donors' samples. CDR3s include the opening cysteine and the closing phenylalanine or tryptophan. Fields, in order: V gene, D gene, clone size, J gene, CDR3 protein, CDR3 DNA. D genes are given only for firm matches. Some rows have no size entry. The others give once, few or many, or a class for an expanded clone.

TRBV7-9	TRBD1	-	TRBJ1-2	CASSSSDRGPRVYGYTF	TGTGCCAGCAGCAGTTCCGACAGGGGGCCGAGGGTCTATGGCTACACCTTC
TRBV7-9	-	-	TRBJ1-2	CASSLDWTENYGYTF	TGTGCCAGCAGCTTAGACTGGACAGAGAACTATGGCTACACCTTC
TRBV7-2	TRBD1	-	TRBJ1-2	CASLIGTGRANYGYTF	TGTGCCAGCTTAATAGGGACAGGGAGAGCTAACTATGGCTACACCTTC
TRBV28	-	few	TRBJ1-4	CASSFGWQGNEKLFF	TGTGCCAGCAGTTTTGGTTGGCAGGGCAATGAAAAACTGTTTTTT
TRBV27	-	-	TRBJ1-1	CASSFGALYTEAFF	TGTGCCAGCAGTTTTGGGGCGTTGTACACTGAAGCTTTCTTT
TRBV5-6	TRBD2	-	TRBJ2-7	CASSPGGLAASYEQYF	TGTGCCAGCAGCCCGGGGGGACTAGCGGCCTCCTACGAGCAGTACTTC
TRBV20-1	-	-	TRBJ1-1	CSALTGRSRTEAFF	TGCAGTGCTCTTACAGGGAGATCACGAACTGAAGCTTTCTTT
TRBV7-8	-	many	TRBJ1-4	CASSPTSNNEKLFF	TGTGCCAGCAGCCCGACCTCGAATAATGAAAAACTGTTTTTT
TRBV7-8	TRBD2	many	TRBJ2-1	CASSLARGGGARNEQFF	TGTGCCAGCAGCTTAGCGCGAGGCGGGGGGGCGAGGAATGAGCAGTTCTTC
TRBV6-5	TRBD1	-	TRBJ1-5	CASSQQGIQPQHF	TGTGCCAGCAGCCAACAGGGGATTCAGCCCCAGCATTTT
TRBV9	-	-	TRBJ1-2	CASSPDNYGYTF	TGTGCCAGCAGCCCAGACAACTATGGCTACACCTTC
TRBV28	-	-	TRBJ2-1	CASSLLWGVYNEQFF	TGTGCCAGCAGTTTATTATGGGGCGTCTACAATGAGCAGTTCTTC
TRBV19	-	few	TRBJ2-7	CASSLGTSIYEQYF	TGTGCCAGTAGTCTCGGGACATCGATCTACGAGCAGTACTTC
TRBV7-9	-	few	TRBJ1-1	CASSLGWGGYQAFF	TGTGCCAGCAGCTTAGGTTGGGGGGGTTACCAAGCTTTCTTT
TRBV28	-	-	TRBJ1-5	CASSLLGALNSNQPQHF	TGTGCCAGCAGTTTGTTAGGGGCCCTGAATAGCAATCAGCCCCAGCATTTT
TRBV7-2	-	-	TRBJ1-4	CASSLWAGNEKLLF	TGTGCCAGCAGCTTATGGGCAGGGAATGAAAAACTGTTATTT
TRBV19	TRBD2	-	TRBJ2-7	CASSIGGGVYEQYF	TGTGCCAGTAGTATAGGCGGGGGAGTCTACGAGCAGTACTTC
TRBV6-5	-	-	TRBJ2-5	CASSPTQGQETQYF	TGTGCCAGCAGTCCGACACAGGGCCAAGAGACCCAGTACTTC
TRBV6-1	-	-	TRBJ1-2	CASSEVGLAAFGYTF	TGTGCCAGCAGTGAAGTGGGGTTGGCGGCATTTGGCTACACCTTC
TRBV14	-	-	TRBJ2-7	CASSQVHLGKTYEQYF	TGTGCCAGCAGCCAAGTTCATCTAGGAAAGACCTACGAGCAGTACTTC
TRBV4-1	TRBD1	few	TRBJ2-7	CASSHEPGQLPYEQYF	TGCGCCAGCAGCCATGAACCGGGACAGCTCCCCTACGAGCAGTACTTC
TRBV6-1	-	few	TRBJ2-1	CASRSLGPDEQFF	TGTGCCAGCAGATCACTAGGACCGGATGAGCAGTTCTTC
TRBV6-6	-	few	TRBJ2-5	CASSYTETQYF	TGTGCCAGCAGTTACACGGAGACCCAGTACTTC
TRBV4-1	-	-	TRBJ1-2	CASSQPRGTYGYTF	TGCGCCAGCAGCCAACCCAGGGGAACCTATGGCTACACCTTC
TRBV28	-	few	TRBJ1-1	CASSLPEGRAFF	TGTGCCAGCAGTTTACCAGAGGGGAGGGCTTTCTTT
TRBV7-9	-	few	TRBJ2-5	CASSLDSRVYF	TGTGCCAGCAGCTTAGACAGCCGTGTGTACTTC
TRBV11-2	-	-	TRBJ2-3	CANSFQKAVTDTQYF	TGTGCCAACAGCTTTCAAAAGGCAGTCACAGATACGCAGTATTTT
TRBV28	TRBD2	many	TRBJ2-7	CASSSLSGEPYEQYF	TGTGCCAGCAGTTCCCTTAGCGGGGAGCCCTACGAGCAGTACTTC
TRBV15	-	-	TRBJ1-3	CATSSLPVDTIYF	TGTGCCACCTCCTCCCTCCCGGTAGACACCATATATTTT
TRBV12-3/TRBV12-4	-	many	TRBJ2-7	CASSYHQGTALYEQYF	TGTGCCAGCAGTTATCATCAGGGGACCGCACTCTACGAGCAGTACTTC
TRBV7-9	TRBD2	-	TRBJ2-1	CASSSWGTSGMSSYNEQFF	TGTGCCAGCAGCTCCTGGGGGACTAGCGGTATGAGCTCCTACAATGAGCAGTTCTTC
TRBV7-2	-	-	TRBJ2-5	CASSLSWRNGETQYF	TGTGCCAGCAGCTTATCCTGGAGGAACGGGGAGACCCAGTACTTC
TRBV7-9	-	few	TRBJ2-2	CASSGPIGSPNTGELFF	TGTGCCAGCAGCGGGCCCATTGGCAGCCCGAACACCGGGGAGCTGTTTTTT
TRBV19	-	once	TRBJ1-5	CASSIPTLNQPQHF	TGTGCCAGTAGTATCCCGACCCTCAATCAGCCCCAGCATTTT
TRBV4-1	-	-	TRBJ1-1	CASSQEWSLNEAFF	TGCGCCAGCAGCCAAGAATGGTCACTGAATGAAGCTTTCTTT
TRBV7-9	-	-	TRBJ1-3	CASSYESLSGNTIYF	TGTGCCAGCAGCTACGAGAGCCTCTCTGGAAACACCATATATTTT
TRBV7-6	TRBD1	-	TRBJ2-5	CASSLPPGQGPFETQYF	TGTGCCAGCAGCTTACCTCCGGGACAGGGCCCTTTTGAGACCCAGTACTTC
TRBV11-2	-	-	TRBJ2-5	CASSREVPGAQETQYF	TGTGCCAGCAGCAGAGAAGTCCCGGGGGCCCAAGAGACCCAGTACTTC
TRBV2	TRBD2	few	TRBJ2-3	CASSESSLAGGYDTQYF	TGTGCCAGCAGTGAATCGTCCCTAGCGGGGGGTTACGATACGCAGTATTTT
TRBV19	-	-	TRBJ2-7	CASSPGQTPFSYEQYF	TGTGCCAGTAGTCCCGGACAGACCCCCTTCTCCTACGAGCAGTACTTC
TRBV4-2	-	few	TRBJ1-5	CASSQDPEGRPQGQPQHF	TGTGCCAGCAGCCAAGACCCGGAGGGGAGGCCTCAGGGTCAGCCCCAGCATTTT
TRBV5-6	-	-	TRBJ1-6	CASSPKQTGSPLHF	TGTGCCAGCAGCCCAAAGCAGACAGGTTCACCCCTCCACTTT
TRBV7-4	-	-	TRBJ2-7	CASSHWGEQYF	TGTGCCAGCAGCCACTGGGGCGAGCAGTACTTC
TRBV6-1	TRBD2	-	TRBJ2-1	CASSEAGGDNEQFF	TGTGCCAGCAGTGAAGCGGGGGGGGACAATGAGCAGTTCTTC
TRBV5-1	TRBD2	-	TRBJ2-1	CASSLVASGGNEQFF	TGCGCCAGCAGCTTGGTAGCTAGCGGGGGGAATGAGCAGTTCTTC
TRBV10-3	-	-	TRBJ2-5	CAISESATGEETQYF	TGTGCCATCAGTGAGTCGGCAACAGGAGAAGAGACCCAGTACTTC
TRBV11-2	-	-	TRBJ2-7	CASSLVNIYEQYF	TGTGCCAGCAGCTTAGTCAACATCTACGAGCAGTACTTC
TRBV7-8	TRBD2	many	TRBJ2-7	CASSPGLVYEQYF	TGTGCCAGCAGCCCGGGACTAGTCTACGAGCAGTACTTC
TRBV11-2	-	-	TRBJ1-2	CASSLVGVGYGYTF	TGTGCCAGCAGCTTAGTGGGGGTGGGCTATGGCTACACCTTC
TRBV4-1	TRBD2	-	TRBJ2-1	CASSQGRLAGGWNEQFF	TGCGCCAGCAGCCAAGGGAGACTAGCGGGGGGGTGGAATGAGCAGTTCTTC
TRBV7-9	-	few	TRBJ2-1	CASSFLEDNEQFF	TGTGCCAGCAGCTTCTTAGAGGACAATGAGCAGTTCTTC
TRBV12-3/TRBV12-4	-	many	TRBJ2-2	CASTRWEGANTGELFF	TGTGCCAGCACCCGCTGGGAGGGGGCGAACACCGGGGAGCTGTTTTTT
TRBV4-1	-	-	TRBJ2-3	CASGDQMGFTDTQYF	TGCGCCAGCGGGGACCAGATGGGATTTACAGATACGCAGTATTTT
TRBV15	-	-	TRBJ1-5	CATSRDISGDSRNQPQHF	TGTGCCACCAGCAGAGATATATCGGGGGACTCTCGGAATCAGCCCCAGCATTTT
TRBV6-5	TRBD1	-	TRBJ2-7	CASSPGQGNEQYF	TGTGCCAGCAGTCCCGGACAGGGGAACGAGCAGTACTTC
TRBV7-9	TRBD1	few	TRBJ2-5	CASSPGTVQETQYF	TGTGCCAGCAGCCCCGGGACAGTGCAAGAGACCCAGTACTTC
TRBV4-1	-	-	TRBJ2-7	CASSQTGSYEQYF	TGCGCCAGCAGCCAAACAGGGAGCTACGAGCAGTACTTC
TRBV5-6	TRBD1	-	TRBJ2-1	CASSRRAGQGFYNEQFF	TGTGCCAGCAGCAGACGGGCGGGACAGGGGTTTTACAATGAGCAGTTCTTC
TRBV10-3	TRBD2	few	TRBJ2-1	CAITGLDNEQFF	TGTGCCATCACCGGACTAGACAATGAGCAGTTCTTC
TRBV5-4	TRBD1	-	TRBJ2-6	CASSQQGSGANVLTF	TGTGCCAGCAGCCAACAGGGGTCTGGGGCCAACGTCCTGACTTTC